This T cell receptor beta chain derives from a study of blood T cell repertoires in COVID-19. For the study at large: COVID-19 samples, acute and convalescent, were from the United States, Italy and Spain. Sources were T cells, B-cell-depleted T cells, or PBMCs; the material itself was cDNA or gDNA.

Shortly before study entry, within 2 weeks, exposed participants had met a COVID-19 case. In the original processing: Counts of nucleated cells, estimated from reference gene primer amplification, were obtained. Data came from immunoSEQ multiplex PCR; TCRdb stores just in-frame clones and leaves some out. V and J calls and clone size are as listed in that table; D and trimming were resolved from the DNA. The sample yields about 430,000 clones, 70% to 90% seen once. CDR3 length: 15 residues. Per germline, CDR1 SGHTA and CDR2 FQGNSA. The junction had 6 bases not matched to a gene; V was cut back by 5 bases and J by 6 bases.

The V gene is TRBV7-2, the J gene TRBJ1-5; 11 bases align to TRBD1. The sample taken for sequencing was PBMCs or T cells enriched from blood (not recorded which). The receptor was derived from a woman under 30 who had been exposed to COVID-19. CDR3 nucleotides: TGTGCCAGCAGCATGGGACAGGGGGGAGGTCAGCCCCAGCATTTT. This codes for CASSMGQGGGQPQHF. The complete variable domain, with remaining parts taken from reference TRBV7-2 and TRBJ1-5, reads GAGVSQSPSNKVTEKGKDVELRCDPISGHTALYWYRQSLGQGLEFLIYFQGNSAPDKSGLPSDRFSAERTGGSVSTLTIQRTQQEDSAVYLCASSMGQGGGQPQHFGDGTRLSIL.